A selection of T cell receptor beta chains follows, all from one sample in a study of shared clonotypes between healthy human individuals. The repertoire was sequenced with immunoSEQ multiplex PCR; TCRdb's copy has only in-frame clones and lacks some. The sample records approximately 530,000 clones, 90% to 97% being singletons. Sequencing input: naive CD4+ T cells sorted from blood. These receptors all come from a woman aged 25 to 39 in good health. Both conserved end residues are part of each CDR3. D genes are given only for firm matches. Expanded clones are given a class, and other clones once, few, many or no size at all.

.	TRBV27	TRBJ2-7	TRBD2	TGTGCCAGCAGAAGAGTCGCGGGAGGGCCCTACGAGCAGTACTTC	CASRRVAGGPYEQYF
.	TRBV7-2	TRBJ1-2	.	TGTGCCAGCAGCCCGACAACACTGGCCCAGGGGTCTATTTTC	CASSPTTLAQGSIF
.	TRBV5-6	TRBJ2-7	TRBD1	TGTGCCAGCAGCAGGGGACAGACTACCTACGAGCAGTACTTC	CASSRGQTTYEQYF
.	TRBV7-9	TRBJ1-1	.	TGTGCCAGCAGCCCACCTAGCGGGCAGAACACTGAAGCTTTCTTT	CASSPPSGQNTEAFF
.	TRBV15	TRBJ2-7	.	TGTGCCACCAGCAGAGAGAGTAGTTACGAGCAGTACTTC	CATSRESSYEQYF
once	TRBV13	TRBJ2-2	TRBD2	TGTGCCAGCAGCGAGGGACTAGCGGGAGGGGGCACCGGGGAGCTGTTTTTT	CASSEGLAGGGTGELFF
.	TRBV9	TRBJ2-1	TRBD1	TGTGCCAGCAACCTCGCCGGGACAGGGAGTTACAATGAGCAGTTCTTC	CASNLAGTGSYNEQFF
.	TRBV18	TRBJ1-3	.	TGTGCCAGCTCACCCAACTCTGGAAACACCATATATTTT	CASSPNSGNTIYF
.	TRBV7-4	TRBJ2-7	TRBD2	TGTGCCAGCAGCTCTCCGGGACTAGCGGGGCACGAGCAGTACTTC	CASSSPGLAGHEQYF
.	TRBV27	TRBJ1-2	.	TGTGCCAGCAGTCGGGACGGCAGCTATGGCTACACCTTC	CASSRDGSYGYTF
.	TRBV5-6	TRBJ2-2	.	TGTGCCAGCAGCTTGGGCCCTACGGGCACCGGGGAGCTGTTTTTT	CASSLGPTGTGELFF
.	TRBV6-5	TRBJ2-7	.	TGTGCCAGCAGTTTGTTCTCGGGGGACGAGCAGTACTTC	CASSLFSGDEQYF
.	TRBV10-1	TRBJ2-1	.	TGCGCCAGCAGCGACCGGGACCCAAGTTGGGGTGAGCAGTTCTTC	CASSDRDPSWGEQFF
.	TRBV6-6	TRBJ1-1	.	TGTGCCAGCCATTTCCGGGGGGACACTGAAGCTTTCTTT	CASHFRGDTEAFF
.	TRBV18	TRBJ2-7	TRBD1	TGTGCCAGCTCACCCGAGACAGGGGGGCGGGAGCAGTACTTC	CASSPETGGREQYF
.	TRBV5-4	TRBJ1-2	TRBD1	TGTGCCAGCAGCTCCGACAGGGTCGGGTGGTATGGCTACACCTTC	CASSSDRVGWYGYTF
.	TRBV25-1	TRBJ2-7	.	TGTGCCAGCAGTGACCCCGGTGGGACGGTCTACGAGCAGTACTTC	CASSDPGGTVYEQYF
.	TRBV2	TRBJ2-1	.	TGTGCCAGCAGTGATGATTCGGAGGAGGGGTTCTTC	CASSDDSEEGFF
once	TRBV5-1	TRBJ1-4	.	TGCGCCAGCAGCTTGGGTCCGCCCGCAACTAATGAAAAACTGTTTTTT	CASSLGPPATNEKLFF
once	TRBV19	TRBJ2-1	.	TGTGCCAGTAGTATAGAAACAGGCTTTGGTAACAATGAGCAGTTCTTC	CASSIETGFGNNEQFF
.	TRBV19	TRBJ2-7	TRBD1	TGTGCCAGTAGTATACGCGAGAGGGCAGGGGGCTACGAGCAGTACTTC	CASSIRERAGGYEQYF
.	TRBV5-8	TRBJ1-5	TRBD1	TGTGCCAGCAGCCGGGGACAGGCAAGCAATCAGCCCCAGCATTTT	CASSRGQASNQPQHF
.	TRBV6-6	TRBJ2-5	TRBD1	TGTGCCAGCAGAACTGGGACAGTTCAAGAGACCCAGTACTTC	CASRTGTVQETQYF
.	TRBV29-1	TRBJ2-5	.	TGCAGCGGGCGGGTCTACGGGGAGACCCAGTACTTC	CSGRVYGETQYF
.	TRBV7-9	TRBJ2-7	.	TGTGCCAGCACCAGTTCCACCTACGAGCAGTACTTC	CASTSSTYEQYF
.	TRBV29-1	TRBJ2-1	TRBD2	TGCAGCTTATCTAGCGGGAGGGCTCAATACAATGAGCAGTTCTTC	CSLSSGRAQYNEQFF
.	TRBV5-1	TRBJ2-3	.	TGCGCCAGCAGCTTCAGCCGAGTGAGCACAGATACGCAGTATTTT	CASSFSRVSTDTQYF
.	TRBV9	TRBJ2-7	TRBD1	TGTGCCAGCAGCGCACAGGGGTTTTCCGAGCAGTACTTC	CASSAQGFSEQYF
once	TRBV27	TRBJ2-7	.	TGTGCCACCACAAATGGGGTGTCCTACGAGCAGTACTTC	CATTNGVSYEQYF
.	TRBV7-8	TRBJ2-7	.	TGTGCCAGCAGCTTAGTTAGGCGGGTTGGGGGAGAGCAGTACTTC	CASSLVRRVGGEQYF
.	TRBV7-9	TRBJ2-5	.	TGTGCCAGCAGCTTAGTGTCAGGCTCCCAAGAGACCCAGTACTTC	CASSLVSGSQETQYF
.	TRBV19	TRBJ1-3	.	TGTGCCAGTAGTACCATCGCGGGGGGGATCTCTGGAAACACCATATATTTT	CASSTIAGGISGNTIYF
.	TRBV19	TRBJ2-3	.	TGTGCCAGTAGTAGTGAGGTGTCTGGGACCAGACCAGATACGCAGTATTTT	CASSSEVSGTRPDTQYF
.	TRBV4-2	TRBJ1-1	.	TGTGCCAGCAGCCAAGTTGACAGAAACACTGAAGCTTTCTTT	CASSQVDRNTEAFF
.	TRBV7-8	TRBJ1-6	.	TGTGCCAGCAGCCTCTACAGGACCCGAGCGGGGTCACCCCTCCACTTT	CASSLYRTRAGSPLHF
.	TRBV27	TRBJ1-4	TRBD1	TGTGCCAGCAGTCTCGACAGGGGGCGCGGTAATGAAAAACTGTTTTTT	CASSLDRGRGNEKLFF
.	TRBV28	TRBJ2-5	TRBD2	TGTGCCAGCCCACCTAGCGGGAGGGCCCAGGAGACCCAGTACTTC	CASPPSGRAQETQYF
.	TRBV4-1	TRBJ2-1	TRBD2	TGCGCCAGCAGCCAAGGACACTCGGCGGGAGGGTACAATGAGCAGTTCTTC	CASSQGHSAGGYNEQFF
once	TRBV6-6	TRBJ1-2	.	TGTGCCAGCAGCAAGGACCGATTTCGCTACACCTTC	CASSKDRFRYTF
.	TRBV28	TRBJ2-7	.	TGTGCCAGCAGTGCAACACCGTCTTCTTACTACGAGCAGTACTTC	CASSATPSSYYEQYF
.	TRBV28	TRBJ1-2	.	TGTGCCAGCGCCGTGGGCAACTATGGCTACACCTTC	CASAVGNYGYTF
.	TRBV28	TRBJ1-1	.	TGTGCCAGCCTTCCAGGGTATAAGAACACTGAAGCTTTCTTT	CASLPGYKNTEAFF
.	TRBV30	TRBJ2-1	TRBD2	TGTGCCTGGAGTCAAGGGACTAGCGGGAGGGTGAGCTCCTACAATGAGCAGTTCTTC	CAWSQGTSGRVSSYNEQFF
.	TRBV5-1	TRBJ1-2	.	TGCGCCAGCAGCTGGGACGGCGACTATGGCTACACCTTC	CASSWDGDYGYTF
.	TRBV2	TRBJ2-7	TRBD2	TGTGCCAGCAGAGGGACTAGCGGGGGGTACGAGCAGTACTTC	CASRGTSGGYEQYF
.	TRBV29-1	TRBJ2-7	TRBD1	TGCAGCGTTGATGCGGGACAGGACTCCTACGAGCAGTACTTC	CSVDAGQDSYEQYF
.	TRBV28	TRBJ1-3	.	TGTGCCAGCAGGCCAGGGCCTGGAAACACCATATATTTT	CASRPGPGNTIYF
.	TRBV6-1	TRBJ2-7	TRBD2	TGTGCCAGCGGGGAGGGACTAGCGGGTTCCTACGAGCAGTACTTC	CASGEGLAGSYEQYF
.	TRBV6-4	TRBJ1-5	.	TGTGCCAGCAGTGCCGGTGGCAATCAGCCCCAGCATTTT	CASSAGGNQPQHF
.	TRBV5-4	TRBJ2-7	.	TGTGCCAGCAGCTTGGGTGGGCTCTACTACGAGCAGTACTTC	CASSLGGLYYEQYF
.	TRBV30	TRBJ2-7	TRBD1	TGTGCCTGGAACAGGGGGCTCGAGAAAATGCTGATTCCATACGAGCAGTACTTC	CAWNRGLEKMLIPYEQYF
.	TRBV5-1	TRBJ2-1	.	TGCGCCAGCAGCTTACCGACGTGGGGGGCCGATTCCTCAAGCTCCTACAATGAGCAGTTCTTC	CASSLPTWGADSSSSYNEQFF
once	TRBV29-1	TRBJ1-2	.	TGCAGCGCGCAGGGAGGCTATGGCTACACCTTC	CSAQGGYGYTF
.	TRBV5-1	TRBJ2-7	TRBD2	TGCGCCAGCGGGATAGCGGGAGGGCCAGTGCCAGAGCGCTACGAGCAGTACTTC	CASGIAGGPVPERYEQYF
.	TRBV18	TRBJ2-7	.	TGTGCCAGCTCACCGACAGTCCCAACCTACGAGCAGTACTTC	CASSPTVPTYEQYF